The source of this T cell receptor (beta chain) is a study of identical twins. This clonotype turned up a few times. Addition of a universal primer site occurred through template switching, and cDNA carried unique molecular identifiers. MiXCR was run by TCRdb on the 5' RACE reads, yielding one entry per CDR3 protein. The sample lists 300,000 to 400,000 distinct CDR3 sequences; roughly an eighth were seen once. CDR3 length: 18 residues. V lost 2 bases, J lost 0 bases, and 13 bases stayed unmatched. The germline CDR1 and CDR2 sequences are DFQATT and SNEGSKA (reference sequence). Separately, the same data were catalogued under a study of yellow fever vaccine responses in identical twins.

Material for sequencing was CD8+ T cells sorted from blood. This sequence was found in a young woman in good health. This rearrangement joins TRBV20-1 to TRBJ2-3; TRBD2 matches 8 bases. Here the CDR3 reads CSARPSGSYVPSTDTQYF. The CDR3 DNA follows: TGCAGTGCTAGACCAAGCGGGAGTTATGTCCCGAGCACAGATACGCAGTATTTT.